A selection of T cell receptor beta chains follows, all from one sample in a study of blood T cell repertoires in COVID-19. The method was immunoSEQ multiplex PCR; TCRdb's version includes in-frame clones alone and lacks a portion of them. The table records about 54,000 clones, about 91% of them present only once. Sequencing was performed on peripheral blood. These receptors came from a woman aged 60-75 years with active or convalescent COVID-19. CDR3s include the opening cysteine and the closing phenylalanine or tryptophan. The order of the fields is V gene, CDR3 protein.

>TRBV5-1
CASSLVGTGQANYGYTF
>TRBV11-2
CASSARLSTDTQYF
>TRBV6-5
CASSYRPTGNYGYTF
>TRBV25-1
CASSDGYGYTF
>TRBV6-6
CASRSDPGVVYEQFF
>TRBV25-1
CASATSGGANEQFF
>TRBV5-1
CASSPSGSPADTQYF
>TRBV5-1
CASSLGGLEGEQYF
>TRBV7-8
CASTSRGQPNTGELFF
>TRBV24-1
CATSEGSQETQYF
>TRBV21-1
CASSRLPPGQGIERANQPQHF
>TRBV28
CATHLAGANNEQFF
>TRBV30
CAWSVSLRNTEAFF
>TRBV18
CASSPQGTEAFF
>TRBV6-1
CASSDRVTGGGNYGYTF
>TRBV20-1
CSASQGIGQPQHF
>TRBV28
CASLTTGQPQHF
>TRBV5-1
CASSLGTATYEQYF
>TRBV2
CASSPQTGQEQPQHF
>TRBV10-1
CASSVAENTEAFF
>TRBV5-4
CASSKRTGVLEQPQHF
>TRBV30
CAWTPPGSHQPQHF
>TRBV6-5
CASSPRQTNYGYTF
>TRBV14
CASSRTAYEQYF
>TRBV28
CASRRQARDNYGYTF
>TRBV30
CAWSVLSGDGYTF
>TRBV19
CASSMSSTPPGPDEQYF
>TRBV4-1
CASSQEGQGSSGNTIYF
>TRBV9
CASSAQGAGNTIYF
>TRBV10-2
CASSESGTGIKGLYGYTF
>TRBV3-1/TRBV3-2
CASSQVRGEAFF
>TRBV3-1/TRBV3-2
CASSQNLGGTVTSANYGYTF
>TRBV19
CASKGGWGEQFF
>TRBV15
CATTSGGDPLDTQYF
>TRBV10-3
CAISGAGTGFYEQYF
>TRBV11-3
CASSPALAGYNEQFF
>TRBV5-4
CASSLEAGGSYNEQFF
>TRBV19
CASSSTGASPLHF
>TRBV7-9
CASSLALGNYEQYF